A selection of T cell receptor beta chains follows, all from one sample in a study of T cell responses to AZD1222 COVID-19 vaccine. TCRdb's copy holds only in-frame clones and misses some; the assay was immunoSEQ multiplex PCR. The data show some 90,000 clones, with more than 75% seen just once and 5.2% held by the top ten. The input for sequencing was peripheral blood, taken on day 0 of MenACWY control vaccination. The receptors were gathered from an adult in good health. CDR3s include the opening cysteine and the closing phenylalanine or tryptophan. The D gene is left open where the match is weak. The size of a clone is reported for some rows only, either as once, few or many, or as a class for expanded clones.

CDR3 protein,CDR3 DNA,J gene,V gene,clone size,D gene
CASSEEGEGQETQYF,TGTGCCAGCAGTGAAGAGGGAGAGGGTCAAGAGACCCAGTACTTC,TRBJ2-5,TRBV6-1,.,.
CASSAGPGQMNTEAFF,TGTGCCAGCAGCGCCGGACCGGGGCAGATGAACACTGAAGCTTTCTTT,TRBJ1-1,TRBV9,.,.
CASSEAGQHTDTQYF,TGTGCCAGCAGTGAAGCCGGACAACACACAGATACGCAGTATTTT,TRBJ2-3,TRBV6-1,.,.
CASRGAGVLHEQYF,TGTGCCAGTAGGGGAGCGGGCGTCTTGCACGAGCAGTACTTC,TRBJ2-7,TRBV19,.,.
CASSYEDRFDSPLHF,TGTGCCAGCAGTTACGAGGACAGGTTCGATTCACCCCTCCACTTT,TRBJ1-6,TRBV6-5,.,TRBD1
CASSDRGQYEQYF,TGTGCCAGCAGCGACAGGGGGCAATACGAGCAGTACTTC,TRBJ2-7,TRBV6-6,.,TRBD1
CASSFGLAGSSSYNEQFF,TGCGCCAGCAGTTTTGGACTAGCGGGTTCGAGCTCCTACAATGAGCAGTTCTTC,TRBJ2-1,TRBV5-1,.,TRBD2
CASSPPVAGGTDTQYF,TGTGCCAGCTCACCACCGGTTGCGGGGGGAACAGATACGCAGTATTTT,TRBJ2-3,TRBV18,.,TRBD2
CASSVGGTEAFF,TGTGCCAGCAGTGTGGGGGGCACTGAAGCTTTCTTT,TRBJ1-1,TRBV2,many,.
CASSLVGQGGEKLFF,TGTGCCAGCAGCTTAGTGGGACAGGGTGGTGAAAAACTGTTTTTT,TRBJ1-4,TRBV7-9,.,TRBD1
CASSTRQGARTEAFF,TGTGCCAGCAGTACCCGACAGGGGGCGCGCACTGAAGCTTTCTTT,TRBJ1-1,TRBV6-5,.,TRBD1
CASSLGPGEQYF,TGTGCCAGCAGCCTAGGCCCCGGCGAGCAGTACTTC,TRBJ2-7,TRBV14,.,.
CASSTGTGANQPQHF,TGTGCCAGCAGTACCGGGACAGGAGCGAATCAGCCCCAGCATTTT,TRBJ1-5,TRBV6-5,.,TRBD1
CASSSSKVRRKNTEAFF,TGTGCCAGCAGCTCTAGTAAGGTGCGCAGAAAGAACACTGAAGCTTTCTTT,TRBJ1-1,TRBV7-8,once,.
CASMEGVNSPLHF,TGTGCCAGCATGGAAGGGGTCAATTCACCCCTCCACTTT,TRBJ1-6,TRBV27,once,.
CASSEIRTDLNQPQHF,TGTGCCAGCAGTGAAATCCGGACAGACCTCAATCAGCCCCAGCATTTT,TRBJ1-5,TRBV2,.,.
CASSDQGDEQYF,TGTGCCAGCAGTGATCAGGGCGACGAGCAGTACTTC,TRBJ2-7,TRBV28,once,.
CASSLAPLGNQPQHF,TGCGCCAGCAGCTTGGCCCCCCTAGGGAATCAGCCCCAGCATTTT,TRBJ1-5,TRBV5-1,.,.
CASKSDADTQYF,TGCGCCAGCAAATCTGACGCAGATACGCAGTATTTT,TRBJ2-3,TRBV10-1,.,.
CASRNQGATDTQYF,TGTGCCAGCAGAAATCAGGGGGCGACAGATACGCAGTATTTT,TRBJ2-3,TRBV2,.,TRBD1
CASSHTSSPLHF,TGTGCCAGCAGCCATACATCCTCACCCCTCCACTTT,TRBJ1-6,TRBV3-1/TRBV3-2,.,.
CASSLGNSENYGYTF,TGTGCCAGCAGCTTAGGGAACAGCGAGAACTATGGCTACACCTTC,TRBJ1-2,TRBV7-2,.,.
CASSLRAPGLAGDEQYF,TGTGCCAGCAGCTTGAGGGCCCCGGGACTAGCGGGGGACGAGCAGTACTTC,TRBJ2-7,TRBV5-8,once,TRBD2
CASSYGLAREQFF,TGTGCCAGCAGCTACGGACTAGCGCGTGAGCAGTTCTTC,TRBJ2-1,TRBV7-2,.,TRBD2
CASSNSDTLNTEAFF,TGTGCCAGCAGCAACTCCGACACCCTGAACACTGAAGCTTTCTTT,TRBJ1-1,TRBV28,.,.
CASSLVPDSGADTQYF,TGTGCCAGCAGCTTAGTCCCGGACTCTGGGGCAGATACGCAGTATTTT,TRBJ2-3,TRBV7-2,.,.
CASSPKRTNTEAFF,TGTGCCAGCAGCCCGAAGCGGACGAACACTGAAGCTTTCTTT,TRBJ1-1,TRBV5-5,.,.
CASSPPEEYEQYF,TGTGCCAGCTCACCCCCGGAAGAATACGAGCAGTACTTC,TRBJ2-7,TRBV18,.,.
CASSLDPSSETQYF,TGTGCCAGCAGCTTGGACCCCAGTTCCGAGACCCAGTACTTC,TRBJ2-5,TRBV7-2,.,.
CASSREVNYGYTF,TGTGCCAGCAGCCGGGAAGTTAACTATGGCTACACCTTC,TRBJ1-2,TRBV28,.,.
CASSSGLSDYGYTF,TGCGCCAGCAGCTCCGGGCTCTCGGACTATGGCTACACCTTC,TRBJ1-2,TRBV5-1,.,.
CASSFLTARELFF,TGTGCCAGCAGCTTTTTGACGGCCCGGGAGCTGTTTTTT,TRBJ2-2,TRBV27,.,.
CASSYAGLGGEQYF,TGTGCCAGCAGTTACGCGGGACTAGGGGGCGAGCAGTACTTC,TRBJ2-7,TRBV6-2/TRBV6-3,.,TRBD2
CASMGGVSTDTQYF,TGCGCCAGCATGGGGGGAGTAAGTACAGATACGCAGTATTTT,TRBJ2-3,TRBV5-1,.,.
CASTGTVNEQFF,TGTGCCAGCACCGGGACAGTCAATGAGCAGTTCTTC,TRBJ2-1,TRBV7-9,.,TRBD1
CASSGLQTQLTYEKLFF,TGTGCCAGCAGTGGACTCCAAACCCAGCTGACGTATGAAAAACTGTTTTTT,TRBJ1-4,TRBV2,.,.
CASRLGAGNTIYF,TGTGCCAGCCGCCTAGGGGCCGGAAACACCATATATTTT,TRBJ1-3,TRBV28,.,.
CASSDGTGGRTGELFF,TGTGCCAGCAGCGACGGGACAGGGGGTCGTACCGGGGAGCTGTTTTTT,TRBJ2-2,TRBV7-3,.,TRBD1
CATEGIESPLHF,TGCGCCACCGAAGGGATTGAGTCACCCCTCCACTTT,TRBJ1-6,TRBV23-1,once,.
CASALAGGPYEQYF,TGTGCCAGCGCCTTAGCGGGAGGGCCGTACGAGCAGTACTTC,TRBJ2-7,TRBV2,.,TRBD2
CASSESFGDGYTF,TGTGCCAGCAGTGAATCCTTTGGGGATGGCTACACCTTC,TRBJ1-2,TRBV25-1,.,.
CASSLTGQGLYYGYTF,TGTGCCAGCAGCCTAACGGGACAGGGCCTATACTATGGCTACACCTTC,TRBJ1-2,TRBV7-2,.,TRBD1
CASSLETAGEQFF,TGTGCCAGCAGCTTAGAGACAGCGGGTGAGCAGTTCTTC,TRBJ2-1,TRBV11-2,.,.
CASSEFQGSYEQYF,TGTGCCAGCAGTGAATTCCAGGGATCCTACGAGCAGTACTTC,TRBJ2-7,TRBV25-1,.,.
CASTQPTETEAFF,TGTGCCAGCACCCAGCCAACTGAAACTGAAGCTTTCTTT,TRBJ1-1,TRBV6-6,.,.